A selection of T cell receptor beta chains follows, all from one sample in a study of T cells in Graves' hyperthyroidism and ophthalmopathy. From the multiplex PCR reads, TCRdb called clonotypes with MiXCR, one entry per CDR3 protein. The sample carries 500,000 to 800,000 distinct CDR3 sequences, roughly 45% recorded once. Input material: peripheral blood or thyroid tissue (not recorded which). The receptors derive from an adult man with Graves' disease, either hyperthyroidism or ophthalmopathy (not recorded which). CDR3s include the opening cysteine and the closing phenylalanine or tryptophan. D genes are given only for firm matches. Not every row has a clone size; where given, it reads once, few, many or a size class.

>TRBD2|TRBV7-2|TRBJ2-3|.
TGTGCCAGCAGCTTAGGGCCGACTAGCGGGGCCGGAGATACGCAGTATTTT
CASSLGPTSGAGDTQYF
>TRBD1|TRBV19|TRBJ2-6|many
TGTGCCAGTAGTACCTTGGGACAGGGTAAGACCAACGTCCTGACTTTC
CASSTLGQGKTNVLTF
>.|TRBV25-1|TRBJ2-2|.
TGTGCCAGCAGTGCTCCGGACACGAACACCGGGGAGCTGTTTTTT
CASSAPDTNTGELFF
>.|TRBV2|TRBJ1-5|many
TGTGCCAGCAGTTGGGGACAAAGCAATCAGCCCCAGCATTTT
CASSWGQSNQPQHF
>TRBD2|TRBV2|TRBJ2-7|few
TGTGCCAGCAGCTTCTTAGGCGGGGGCGAGCAGTACTTC
CASSFLGGGEQYF
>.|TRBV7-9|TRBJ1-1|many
TGTGCCAGCAGCACGGAACAGGGAACTGAAGCTTTCTTT
CASSTEQGTEAFF
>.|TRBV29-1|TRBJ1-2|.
TGCAGTTACTCGGGCAGAAACTATGGCTACACCTTC
CSYSGRNYGYTF
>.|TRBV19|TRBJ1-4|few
TGTGCCAGTATGGGGAAAACTAATGAAAAACTGTTTTTT
CASMGKTNEKLFF
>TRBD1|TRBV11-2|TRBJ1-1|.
TGTGCCAGCAGCTTAGATCCTTTCCGGGACAGGGCTAAATGGAACACTGAAGCTTTCTTT
CASSLDPFRDRAKWNTEAFF
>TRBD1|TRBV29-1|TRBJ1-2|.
TGCAGCGTCGACAGGGAACAGACGGGCTACACCTTC
CSVDREQTGYTF
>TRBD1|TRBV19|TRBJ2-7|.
TGTGCCAGTAGATCCCCAGGGGGAACTTACGAGCAGTACTTC
CASRSPGGTYEQYF
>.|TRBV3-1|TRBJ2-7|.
TGTGCCAGCAGCCAAGATCTGGCAGTCTACGAGCAGTACTTC
CASSQDLAVYEQYF
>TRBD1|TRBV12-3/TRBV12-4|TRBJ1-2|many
TGTGCCAGCAGTCTTACAGGGGGAGCCATCACCTTC
CASSLTGGAITF
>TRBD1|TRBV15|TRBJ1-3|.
TGTGCCACCAGCAGTGCTGGGACAGGGGATTATGGAAACACCATATATTTT
CATSSAGTGDYGNTIYF
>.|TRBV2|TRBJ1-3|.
TGTGCCAGCAGTGAGAGGGGACATCGCATCTCTGGAAACACCATATATTTT
CASSERGHRISGNTIYF
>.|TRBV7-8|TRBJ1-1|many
TGTGCCAGCAGCTTGGGACAAGTGAGGGCTTTCTTT
CASSLGQVRAFF
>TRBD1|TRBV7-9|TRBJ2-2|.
TGTGCCAGCAGCTTCGGACAGGGGTACGGGGAGCTGTTTTTT
CASSFGQGYGELFF
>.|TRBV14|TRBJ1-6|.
TGTGCCAGCAGCCGCCGTTCGTTGGGGCCCATTAATTCACCCCTCCACTTT
CASSRRSLGPINSPLHF
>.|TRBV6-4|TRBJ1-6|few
TGTGCCAGCAGTTACTCGAAACGGACCTACGGGAACTCACCCCTCCACTTT
CASSYSKRTYGNSPLHF
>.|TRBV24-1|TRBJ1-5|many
TGTGCCACCAGTGATAGAAATACCGGGCAGCCCCAGCATTTT
CATSDRNTGQPQHF
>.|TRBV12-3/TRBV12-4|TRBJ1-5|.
TGTGCCAGCAGTTTATCAGGGAACAATCAGCCCCAGCATTTT
CASSLSGNNQPQHF
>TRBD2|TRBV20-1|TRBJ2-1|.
TGCAGTGCTCTAAGGACTAGCGGGAACAATGAGCAGTTCTTC
CSALRTSGNNEQFF
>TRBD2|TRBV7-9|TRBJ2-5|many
TGTGCCAGCAGCGGGGCTAGCGGGGGGATGGAGACCCAGTACTTC
CASSGASGGMETQYF
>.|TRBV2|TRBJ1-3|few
TGTGCCAGCAGCCCGACTACTGGAAACACCATATATTTT
CASSPTTGNTIYF
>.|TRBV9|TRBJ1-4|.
TGTGCCAGCAGCGTAAATGAAGGGCTAAATGAAAAACTGTTTTTT
CASSVNEGLNEKLFF
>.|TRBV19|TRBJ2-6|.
TGTGCCAGTAAGGTGTCCCCTGGGGCCAACGTCCTGACTTTC
CASKVSPGANVLTF
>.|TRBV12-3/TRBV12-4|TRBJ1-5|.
TGTGCCAGCAGTGAAGCCGGACGGAGCAATCAGCCCCAGCATTTT
CASSEAGRSNQPQHF
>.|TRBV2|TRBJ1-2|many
TGTGCCAGCGCTGATGAGGGGAGAGCTAACTATGGCTACACCTTC
CASADEGRANYGYTF
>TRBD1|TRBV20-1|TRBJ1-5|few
TGCAGTGCTCCGACACCGGGACAGGGGAGGCCCCAGCATTTT
CSAPTPGQGRPQHF
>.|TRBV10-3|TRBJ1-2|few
TGTGCCACCTCGACAGTTTCTAGTGGCTACACCTTC
CATSTVSSGYTF
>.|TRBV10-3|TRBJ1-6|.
TGTGCCAGCAGGGAGTCCTTCTCCTATAATTCACCCCTCCACTTT
CASRESFSYNSPLHF
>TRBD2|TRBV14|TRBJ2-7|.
TGTGCCAGCAGTCAACTAGCGGGCAGCCACTACGAGCAGTACTTC
CASSQLAGSHYEQYF
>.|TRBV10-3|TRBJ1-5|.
TGTGCCAGCAGCCAAGTTTTGGGGGCGGATCAGCCCCAGCATTTT
CASSQVLGADQPQHF
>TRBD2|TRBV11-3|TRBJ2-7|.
TGTGCCAGCAGCCTCTGGGACGGGGGGGACTACGAGCAGTACTTC
CASSLWDGGDYEQYF
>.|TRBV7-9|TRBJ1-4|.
TGTGCCAGCAGCTTAACAGCCGGGCTTAATGAAAAACTGTTTTTT
CASSLTAGLNEKLFF
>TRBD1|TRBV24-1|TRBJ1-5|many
TGTGCCACCAGTGATACCCATACAGGGGGAAATCAGCCCCAGCATTTT
CATSDTHTGGNQPQHF
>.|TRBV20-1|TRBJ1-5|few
TGCAGTGCTAGTAAGCGGCGAGGAGGTAGGACCCAGCATTTT
CSASKRRGGRTQHF
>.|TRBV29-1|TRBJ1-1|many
TGCAGCGTTGCTGCAGGGACCATCGGCGAAGCTTTCTTT
CSVAAGTIGEAFF
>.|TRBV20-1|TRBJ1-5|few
TGCAGTGCTAGAGATTATGGGCGGGCGGAGAATCAGCCCCAGCATTTT
CSARDYGRAENQPQHF
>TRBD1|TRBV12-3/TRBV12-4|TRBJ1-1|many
TGTGCCAGCAGGGGGACAGCGAACACTGAAGCTTTCTTT
CASRGTANTEAFF
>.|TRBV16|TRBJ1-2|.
TGTGCCAGCAGCCAAGATGGTCAGCCCTATGGCTACACCTTC
CASSQDGQPYGYTF
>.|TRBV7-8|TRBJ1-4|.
TGTGCCAGCAGCCCCTGGCGGTATGAAAAACTGTTTTTT
CASSPWRYEKLFF
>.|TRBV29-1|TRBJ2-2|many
TGCAGCGTTGAAACTAGGGACACCGGGGAGCTGTTTTTT
CSVETRDTGELFF
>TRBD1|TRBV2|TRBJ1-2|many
TGTGCCAGCAGTAATCCAGGGGGCGTTATTGGCTACACCTTC
CASSNPGGVIGYTF
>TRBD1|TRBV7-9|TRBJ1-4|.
TGTGCCAGCAGCCAGGGCGGGACAGATAATGAAAAACTGTTTTTT
CASSQGGTDNEKLFF
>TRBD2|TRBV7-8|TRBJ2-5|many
TGTGCCAGCAGCTTAGCTTACGGGGGGCAAGAGACCCAGTACTTC
CASSLAYGGQETQYF
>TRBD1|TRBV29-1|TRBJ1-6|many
TGCAGCGTTGAGACAGGGGGTCGTTCACCCCTCCACTTT
CSVETGGRSPLHF
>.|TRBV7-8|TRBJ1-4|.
TGTGCCAGCAGTTACTCGCCGGGGGCGACTAATGAAAAACTGTTTTTT
CASSYSPGATNEKLFF
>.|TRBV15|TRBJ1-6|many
TGTGCCACCAGCAGGGACGGGACTGGGGAAGATCCCCCCCTCCACTTT
CATSRDGTGEDPPLHF
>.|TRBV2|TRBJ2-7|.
TGTGCCAACCACCAACTGGGGGACGAGCAGTACTTC
CANHQLGDEQYF
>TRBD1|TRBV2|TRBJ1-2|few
TGTGCCAGCAGTTACAGGGGGCTGCGCGACTATGGCTACACCTTC
CASSYRGLRDYGYTF